This is a list of T cell receptor beta chains from one sample in a study of blood T cell repertoires in COVID-19. Only in-frame clones appear in the TCRdb table, and some are missing; sequencing was by immunoSEQ multiplex PCR. The table has over 200,000 clones, over 70% seen once; the top ten hold under 4.5%. What was sequenced was PBMCs or T cells enriched from blood (not recorded which). The origin of the receptors is a woman under 40 who had been exposed to COVID-19. The CDR3 runs from the conserved cysteine through the conserved F or W. A D gene is named only where the DNA matches it firmly. Not all rows give a size; the values are once, few, many and, for expanded clones, a class.

TRBV2	NA	TRBJ2-3	NA	TGTGCCAGCAGTGACAAAACCGGAGATACGCAGTATTTT	CASSDKTGDTQYF
TRBV10-3	NA	TRBJ2-5	TRBD1	TGTGCCATCAAGGGACAGGTTCAAGAGACCCAGTACTTC	CAIKGQVQETQYF
TRBV19	NA	TRBJ1-1	NA	TGTGCCAGTAGTATAAAAAAGGGGACTGAAGCTTTCTTT	CASSIKKGTEAFF
TRBV20-1	NA	TRBJ2-2	NA	TGCAGTGCTAGTGAGTCCCTGAACACCGGGGAGCTGTTTTTT	CSASESLNTGELFF
TRBV10-3	NA	TRBJ2-1	NA	TGTGCCATCAGGGGGACAATCAAGAGCTCCTACAATGAGCAGTTCTTC	CAIRGTIKSSYNEQFF
TRBV4-2	NA	TRBJ1-1	TRBD1	TGTGCCAGCAGCCAAATCGACAGGGGTCACTCTGAAGCTTTCTTT	CASSQIDRGHSEAFF
TRBV27	NA	TRBJ2-1	TRBD1	TGTGCCAGCACCCCGGGACAGGGGGCTATACGGTCCGGCAATGAGCAGTTCTTC	CASTPGQGAIRSGNEQFF
TRBV19	NA	TRBJ2-2	NA	TGTGCCAGTAGTATCCCGCGGACCGGGGAGCTGTTTTTT	CASSIPRTGELFF
TRBV6-5	NA	TRBJ1-2	TRBD1	TGTGCCAGCAGTCGGGACAGCTCCTATGGCTACACCTTC	CASSRDSSYGYTF
TRBV30	NA	TRBJ1-2	TRBD1	TGTGCCTGGAGGGACAGGGATGGGGCTACAGCCTCTTCCACCTTC	CAWRDRDGATASSTF
TRBV2	NA	TRBJ1-4	NA	TGTGCCAGCAGTGAGAGTGACACCAATGAAAAACTGTTTTTT	CASSESDTNEKLFF
TRBV2	NA	TRBJ1-1	NA	TGTGCCAGCACCGAATGGGCGAACACTGAAGCTTTCTTT	CASTEWANTEAFF
TRBV30	NA	TRBJ2-5	NA	TGTGCCTGGAGTGTAGCGCCGGGGAAGACCCAGTACTTC	CAWSVAPGKTQYF
TRBV11-2	NA	TRBJ2-7	TRBD1	TGTGCCAGCAGCTTCGACCCGGGACAGGGCTCCTACGAGCAGTACTTC	CASSFDPGQGSYEQYF
TRBV9	NA	TRBJ2-1	TRBD2	TGTGCCAGCAGCGTAGCTAGCGGGAGGGGTTACAATGAGCAGTTCTTC	CASSVASGRGYNEQFF
TRBV6-5	NA	TRBJ2-1	TRBD2	TGTGCCAGCAGCGCGCGGCGGGAGGGTAATGAGCAGTTCTTC	CASSARREGNEQFF
TRBV2	NA	TRBJ2-7	NA	TGTGCCAGCAGTAACACGAAACCCTCCTACGAGCAGTACTTC	CASSNTKPSYEQYF
TRBV5-1	NA	TRBJ2-7	NA	TGCGCCAGCAGCTCACGACAGTATCCCTACGAGCAGTACTTC	CASSSRQYPYEQYF
TRBV7-9	NA	TRBJ1-5	NA	TGTGCCAGCAGTTCCAGGATAACGAATCAGCCCCAGCATTTT	CASSSRITNQPQHF
TRBV4-1	NA	TRBJ2-1	TRBD2	TGCGCCAGCAGCCAAGACGTGCGCGGGAGAAAGGTCCACAATGAGCAGTTCTTC	CASSQDVRGRKVHNEQFF
TRBV10-3	NA	TRBJ2-7	NA	TGTGCCATCAGTGAGTCGAGGGTCGAGCAGTACTTC	CAISESRVEQYF
TRBV18	NA	TRBJ1-1	NA	TGTGCCAGCTCACCAGGCGACTGGGAGGCTTTCTTT	CASSPGDWEAFF
TRBV3-1/TRBV3-2	once	TRBJ2-6	TRBD2	TGTGCCAGCACTCTAGTGGCTAGCGGGCTCTCTGGGGCCAACGTCCTGACTTTC	CASTLVASGLSGANVLTF
TRBV3-1/TRBV3-2	NA	TRBJ2-1	NA	TGTGCCAGCAGCCAATATCGAGGGTTATCCTACAATGAGCAGTTCTTC	CASSQYRGLSYNEQFF
TRBV9	NA	TRBJ2-1	NA	TGTGCCAGCAGCCAAACACAGGGAGCACGCTACAATGAGCAGTTCTTC	CASSQTQGARYNEQFF
TRBV6-5	once	TRBJ2-3	TRBD2	TGTGCCAGCATGGGACTAGCGGGACGCACAGATACGCAGTATTTT	CASMGLAGRTDTQYF
TRBV2	NA	TRBJ1-1	TRBD1	TGTGCCAGCACCTACAGGGGGCGCGGGAACACTGAAGCTTTCTTT	CASTYRGRGNTEAFF
TRBV25-1	NA	TRBJ1-1	NA	TGTGCCAGCAGTGAGCTACACTTTGAGGGGAACACTGAAGCTTTCTTT	CASSELHFEGNTEAFF
TRBV5-4	few	TRBJ1-4	NA	TGTGCCAGCAGCTTGGCCGGGGCTAATGAAAAACTGTTTTTT	CASSLAGANEKLFF
TRBV7-2	NA	TRBJ1-6	TRBD1	TGTGCCAGCAGCTTAGAGGGGACAGCTAATTCACCCCTCCACTTT	CASSLEGTANSPLHF
TRBV3-1/TRBV3-2	NA	TRBJ2-3	TRBD1	TGTGCCAGCAGCCAAGATAGGGGACAGTCTCTCGATACGCAGTATTTT	CASSQDRGQSLDTQYF
TRBV14	NA	TRBJ1-2	NA	TGTGCCAGCAGCCAAGCCGTTATTCGTTATGGCTACACCTTC	CASSQAVIRYGYTF
TRBV2	NA	TRBJ1-5	NA	TGTGCCAGCAGTGAAGGGACTTTCAGCAATCAGCCCCAGCATTTT	CASSEGTFSNQPQHF
TRBV9	NA	TRBJ1-2	NA	TGTGCCAGCAGCGTCTCAGGGGCGGTCGGCTATGGCTACACCTTC	CASSVSGAVGYGYTF
TRBV6-5	NA	TRBJ1-2	NA	TGTGCCAGCAGGGTGGGCACCCAAGGCGGCTACACCTTC	CASRVGTQGGYTF
TRBV6-5	NA	TRBJ2-1	NA	TGTGCCAGCAGTTCCATTACTTCTTACTACAATGAGCAGTTCTTC	CASSSITSYYNEQFF
TRBV5-1	NA	TRBJ2-1	TRBD2	TGCGCCAGCAACTTACTCGGCGGGACTAACAATGAGCAGTTCTTC	CASNLLGGTNNEQFF
TRBV12-3/TRBV12-4	NA	TRBJ2-1	NA	TGTGCCAGCAGTTTTTATCGGGAATCTGAGCAGTTCTTC	CASSFYRESEQFF
TRBV19	NA	TRBJ2-6	TRBD2	TGTGCCAGTAGTATACCGGGACTAGCGGGAGTGGCTGGGGCCAACGTCCTGACTTTC	CASSIPGLAGVAGANVLTF
TRBV20-1	NA	TRBJ2-3	TRBD2	TGCAGTGCTAGTACCAGCGGGAGTTCTTTCACAGATACGCAGTATTTT	CSASTSGSSFTDTQYF
TRBV4-1	NA	TRBJ1-3	NA	TGCGCCAGCAGCCCCAGGGGCTCTGGAAACACCATATATTTT	CASSPRGSGNTIYF
TRBV7-2	NA	TRBJ2-5	TRBD2	TGTGCCAGCAGCTTAGGGCTAGCGGGAGGAAGGGAGACCCAGTACTTC	CASSLGLAGGRETQYF
TRBV10-1	NA	TRBJ2-2	NA	TGCGCCAGCAGTGACTCGCCCATCAGGACCGGGGAGCTGTTTTTT	CASSDSPIRTGELFF
TRBV5-1	NA	TRBJ2-3	TRBD2	TGCGCCAGCAGCTTGAGGACTAGCGGGAGCACAGATACGCAGTATTTT	CASSLRTSGSTDTQYF
TRBV5-5	once	TRBJ2-3	TRBD2	TGTGCCAGCAGAGCAACTAGCGGGAGGGCTACAGATACGCAGTATTTT	CASRATSGRATDTQYF
TRBV15	NA	TRBJ2-1	TRBD2	TGTGCCACCAGCACCGAGCCTACTCTAGCGGGGAGGCGTGAGCAGTTCTTC	CATSTEPTLAGRREQFF